This T cell receptor beta chain stems from a study of vaccination effects on CD4 cells after COVID-19. Concerning this clone itself: Its antigen is currently unknown.

V lost 2 bases and J lost 4; bases outside the gene matches: 13. The CDR3 is made up of 18 amino acids. The germline V gene has CDR1 MNHEY and CDR2 SMNVEV (reference sequence). Within the ViraFEST assay, antigen-specific CD4+ T cells underwent expansion with viral peptide pools prior to sequencing. Subsequent to approximately 9 days of culture, CD4+ T cells were isolated. None of these healthy vaccinees had been infected with SARS-CoV-2 before vaccination. The table came from immunoSEQ multiplex PCR; TCRdb's copy has only in-frame clones and leaves some out. The data contain tens of thousands of clones, roughly 79% of them singletons.

The TCR sequence derives from a human donor who received a COVID-19 vaccine. The starting material was CD4+ T cells from PBMCs cultured with HCoV-NL63 spike peptides, obtained before COVID-19 vaccination. The V call is TRBV27, the J call TRBJ1-1; 10 nucleotides agree with TRBD1. Here the CDR3 DNA reads TGTGCCAGCAGTTTAAGGGTGGGGACAGGGGTGGCAACCACTGAAGCTTTCTTT. Translating gives CASSLRVGTGVATTEAFF.